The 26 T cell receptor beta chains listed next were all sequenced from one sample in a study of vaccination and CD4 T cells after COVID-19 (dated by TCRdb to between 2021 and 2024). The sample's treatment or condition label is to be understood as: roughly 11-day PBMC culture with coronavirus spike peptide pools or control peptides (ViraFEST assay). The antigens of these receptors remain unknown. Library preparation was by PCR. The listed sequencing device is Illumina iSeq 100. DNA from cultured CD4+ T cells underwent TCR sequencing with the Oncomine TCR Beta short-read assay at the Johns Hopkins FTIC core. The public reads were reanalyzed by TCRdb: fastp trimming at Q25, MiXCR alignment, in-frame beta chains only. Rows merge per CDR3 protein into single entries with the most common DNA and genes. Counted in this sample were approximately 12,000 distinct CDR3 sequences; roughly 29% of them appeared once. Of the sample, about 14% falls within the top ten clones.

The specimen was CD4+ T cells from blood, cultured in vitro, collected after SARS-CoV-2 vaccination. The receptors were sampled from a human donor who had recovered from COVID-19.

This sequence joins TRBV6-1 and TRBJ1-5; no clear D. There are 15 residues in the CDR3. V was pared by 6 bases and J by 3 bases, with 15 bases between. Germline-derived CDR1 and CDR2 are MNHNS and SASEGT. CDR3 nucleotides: TGTGCCAGCAGGATTACCCGGGCCACCAATCAGCCCCAGCATTTT. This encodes CASRITRATNQPQHF.

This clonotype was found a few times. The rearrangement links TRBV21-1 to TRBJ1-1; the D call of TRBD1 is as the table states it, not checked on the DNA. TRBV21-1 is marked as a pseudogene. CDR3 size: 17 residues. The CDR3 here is CASSTRDQGRGNTEAFF. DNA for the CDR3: TGTGCCAGCAGCACCCGGGACCAAGGGAGGGGTAACACTGAAGCTTTCTTT.

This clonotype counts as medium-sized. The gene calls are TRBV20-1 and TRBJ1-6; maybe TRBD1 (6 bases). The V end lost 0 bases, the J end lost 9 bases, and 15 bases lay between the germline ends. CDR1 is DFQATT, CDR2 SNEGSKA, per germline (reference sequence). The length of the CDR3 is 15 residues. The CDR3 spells CSARDLRGGSSPLHF. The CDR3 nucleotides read TGCAGTGCTAGAGACCTCAGGGGAGGGAGTTCACCCCTCCACTTT.

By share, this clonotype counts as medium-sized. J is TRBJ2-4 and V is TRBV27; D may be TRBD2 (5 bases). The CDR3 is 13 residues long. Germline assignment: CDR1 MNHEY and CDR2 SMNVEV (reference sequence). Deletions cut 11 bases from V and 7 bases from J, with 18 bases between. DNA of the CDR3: TGTGCCGGTCTACTAGGATTGTCCAACATTCAGTACTTC. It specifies CAGLLGLSNIQYF.

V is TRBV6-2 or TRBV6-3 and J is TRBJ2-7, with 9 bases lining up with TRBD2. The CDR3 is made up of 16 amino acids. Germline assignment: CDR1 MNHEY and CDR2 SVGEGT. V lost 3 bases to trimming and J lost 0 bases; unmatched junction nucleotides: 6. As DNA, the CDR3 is TGTGCCAGCAGTTATGCGGCTAGCGGGATCTCCTACGAGCAGTACTTC. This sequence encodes CASSYAASGISYEQYF.

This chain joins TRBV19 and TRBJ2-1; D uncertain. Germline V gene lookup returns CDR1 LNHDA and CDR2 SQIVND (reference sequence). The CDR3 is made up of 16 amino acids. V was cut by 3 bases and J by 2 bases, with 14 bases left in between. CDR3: CASSMMGITAYNEQFF. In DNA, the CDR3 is TGTGCCAGTAGTATGATGGGGATTACGGCCTACAATGAGCAGTTCTTC.

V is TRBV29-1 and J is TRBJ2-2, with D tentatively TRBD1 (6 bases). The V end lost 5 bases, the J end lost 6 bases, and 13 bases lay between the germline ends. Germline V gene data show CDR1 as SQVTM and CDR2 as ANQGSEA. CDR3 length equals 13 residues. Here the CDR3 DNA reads TGCAGCGTTTGGGGGCGCCCACCCGGGGAGCTGTTTTTT. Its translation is CSVWGRPPGELFF.

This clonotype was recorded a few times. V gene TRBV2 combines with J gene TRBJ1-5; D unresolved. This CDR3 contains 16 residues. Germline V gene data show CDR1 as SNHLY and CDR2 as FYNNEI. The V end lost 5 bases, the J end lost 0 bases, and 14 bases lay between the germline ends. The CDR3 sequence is CASSTPYPYSNQPQHF. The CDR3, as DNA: TGTGCCAGCAGTACCCCATATCCCTATAGCAATCAGCCCCAGCATTTT. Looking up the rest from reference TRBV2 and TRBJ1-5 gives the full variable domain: EPEVTQTPSHQVTQMGQEVILRCVPISNHLYFYWYRQILGQKVEFLVSFYNNEISEKSEIFDDQFSVERPDGSNFTLKIRSTKLEDSAMYFCASSTPYPYSNQPQHFGDGTRLSIL.

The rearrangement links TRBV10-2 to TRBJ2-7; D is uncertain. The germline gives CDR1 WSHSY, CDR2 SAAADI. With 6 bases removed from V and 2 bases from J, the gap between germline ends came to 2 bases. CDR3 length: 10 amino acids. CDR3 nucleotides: TGCGCCAGCAGCGCCTACGAGCAGTACTTC. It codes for CASSAYEQYF.

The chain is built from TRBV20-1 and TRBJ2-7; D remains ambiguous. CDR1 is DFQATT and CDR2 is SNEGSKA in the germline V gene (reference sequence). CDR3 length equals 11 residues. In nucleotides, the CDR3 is TGCAGCCCTGCAGACTCCTACGAGCAGTACTTC. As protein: CSPADSYEQYF.

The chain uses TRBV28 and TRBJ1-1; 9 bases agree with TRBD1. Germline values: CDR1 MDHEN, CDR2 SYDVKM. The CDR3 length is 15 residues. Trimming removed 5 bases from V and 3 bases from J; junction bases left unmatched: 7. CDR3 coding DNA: TGTGCCAGCAGTAGGGGGGACAGGGAGGACACTGAAGCTTTCTTT. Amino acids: CASSRGDREDTEAFF.

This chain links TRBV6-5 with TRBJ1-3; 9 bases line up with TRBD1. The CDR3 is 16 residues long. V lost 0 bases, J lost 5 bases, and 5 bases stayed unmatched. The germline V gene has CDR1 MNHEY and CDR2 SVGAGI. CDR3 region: CASSYSGQGSRNTIYF. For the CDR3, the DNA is TGTGCCAGCAGTTACTCCGGACAGGGGAGTCGAAACACCATATATTTT.

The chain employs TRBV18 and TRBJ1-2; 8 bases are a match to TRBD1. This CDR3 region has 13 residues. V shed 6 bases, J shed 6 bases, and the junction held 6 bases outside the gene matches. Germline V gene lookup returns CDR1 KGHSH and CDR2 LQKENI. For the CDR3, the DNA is TGTGCCAGCTCTGCTGACAGGGGTGATGGCTACACCTTC. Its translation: CASSADRGDGYTF.

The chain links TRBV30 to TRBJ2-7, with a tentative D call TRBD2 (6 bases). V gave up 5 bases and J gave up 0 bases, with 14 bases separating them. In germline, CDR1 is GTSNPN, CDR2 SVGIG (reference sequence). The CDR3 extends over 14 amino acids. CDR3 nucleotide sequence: TGTGCCTGGTCCGGGACTCCGAGCTCCTACGAGCAGTACTTC. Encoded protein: CAWSGTPSSYEQYF.

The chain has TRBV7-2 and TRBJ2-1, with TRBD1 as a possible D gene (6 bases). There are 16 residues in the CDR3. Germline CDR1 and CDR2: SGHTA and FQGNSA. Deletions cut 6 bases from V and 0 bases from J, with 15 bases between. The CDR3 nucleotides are TGTGCCAGCAGGTCGGGACATAGGAGCTCCTACAATGAGCAGTTCTTC. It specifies CASRSGHRSSYNEQFF.

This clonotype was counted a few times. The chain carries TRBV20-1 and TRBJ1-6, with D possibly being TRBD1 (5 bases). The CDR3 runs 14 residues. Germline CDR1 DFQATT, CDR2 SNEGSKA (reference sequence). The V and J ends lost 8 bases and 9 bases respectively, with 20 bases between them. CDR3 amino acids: CSSETLRGGSPLHF. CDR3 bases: TGCAGTTCCGAGACCCTCCGGGGGGGTTCACCCCTCCACTTT.

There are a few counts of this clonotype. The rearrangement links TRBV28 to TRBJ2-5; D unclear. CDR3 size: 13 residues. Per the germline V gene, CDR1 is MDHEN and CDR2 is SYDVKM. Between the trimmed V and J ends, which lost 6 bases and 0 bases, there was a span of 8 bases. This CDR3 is CASSRPYQETQYF. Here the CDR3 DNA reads TGTGCCAGCAGCCGACCGTACCAAGAGACCCAGTACTTC.

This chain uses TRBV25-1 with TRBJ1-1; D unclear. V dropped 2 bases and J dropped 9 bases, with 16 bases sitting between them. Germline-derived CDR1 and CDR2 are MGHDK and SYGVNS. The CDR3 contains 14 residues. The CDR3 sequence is CASSEGPRTEQAFF. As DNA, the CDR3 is TGTGCCAGCAGTGAAGGGCCCAGGACTGAGCAAGCTTTCTTT.

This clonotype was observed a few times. This CDR3 reads CATSDPGQGSTDTQYF. DNA of the CDR3: TGTGCCACCAGTGATCCGGGACAGGGATCCACAGATACGCAGTATTTT. The chain uses TRBV24-1 and TRBJ2-3; 9 bases map to TRBD1. The CDR3 has 16 amino acids. With V trimmed by 3 bases and J by 2 bases, 5 bases remained unmatched. The V gene's germline CDR1 is KGHDR and CDR2 SFDVKD.

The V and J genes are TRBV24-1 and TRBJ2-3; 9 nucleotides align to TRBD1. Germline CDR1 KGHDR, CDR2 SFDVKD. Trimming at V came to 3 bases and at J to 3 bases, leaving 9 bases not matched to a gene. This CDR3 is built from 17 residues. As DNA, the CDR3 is TGTGCCACCAGTGATCTGACAGGGGGTAGGACGACAGATACGCAGTATTTT. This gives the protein CATSDLTGGRTTDTQYF.

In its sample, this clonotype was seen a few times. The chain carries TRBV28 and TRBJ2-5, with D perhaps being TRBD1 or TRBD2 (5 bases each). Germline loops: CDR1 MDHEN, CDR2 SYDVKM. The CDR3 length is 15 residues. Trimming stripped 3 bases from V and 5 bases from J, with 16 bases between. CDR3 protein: CASSFGGPGRETQYF. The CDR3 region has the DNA TGTGCCAGCAGTTTTGGGGGACCAGGGCGTGAGACCCAGTACTTC.

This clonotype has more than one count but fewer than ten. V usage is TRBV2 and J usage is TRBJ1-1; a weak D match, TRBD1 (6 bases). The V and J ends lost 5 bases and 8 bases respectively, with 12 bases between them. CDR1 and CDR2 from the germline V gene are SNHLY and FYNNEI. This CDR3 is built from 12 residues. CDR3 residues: CASSNREGEAFF. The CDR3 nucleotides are TGTGCCAGCAGTAACAGGGAGGGCGAAGCTTTCTTT.

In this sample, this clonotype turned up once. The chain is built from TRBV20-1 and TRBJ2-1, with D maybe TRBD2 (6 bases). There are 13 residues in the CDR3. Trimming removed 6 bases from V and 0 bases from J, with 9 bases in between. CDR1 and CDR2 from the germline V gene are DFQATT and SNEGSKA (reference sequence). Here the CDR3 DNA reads TGCAGTGCGGAGGGAAGCTCCTACAATGAGCAGTTCTTC. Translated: CSAEGSSYNEQFF.

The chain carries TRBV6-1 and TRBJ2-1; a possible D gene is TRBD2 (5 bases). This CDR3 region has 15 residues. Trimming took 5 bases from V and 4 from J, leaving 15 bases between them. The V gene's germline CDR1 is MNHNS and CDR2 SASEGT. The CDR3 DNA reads TGTGCCAGCAGTCGAACCGTTGGAGGTTACAATGAGCAGTTCTTC. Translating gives CASSRTVGGYNEQFF.

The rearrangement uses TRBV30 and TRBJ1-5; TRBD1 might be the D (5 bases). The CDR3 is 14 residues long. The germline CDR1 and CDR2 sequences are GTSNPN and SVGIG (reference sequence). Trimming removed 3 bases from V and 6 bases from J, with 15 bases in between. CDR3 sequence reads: CAWSEGPRGQPQHF. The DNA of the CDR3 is TGTGCCTGGAGCGAAGGTCCTAGGGGTCAGCCCCAGCATTTT.

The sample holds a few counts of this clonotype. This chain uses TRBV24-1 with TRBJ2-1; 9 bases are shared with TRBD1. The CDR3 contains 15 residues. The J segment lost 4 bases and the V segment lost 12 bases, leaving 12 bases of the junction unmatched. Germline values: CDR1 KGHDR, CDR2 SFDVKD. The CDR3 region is CAASAQGAQYNEQFF. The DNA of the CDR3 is TGTGCCGCTAGCGCACAGGGGGCCCAATACAATGAGCAGTTCTTC.